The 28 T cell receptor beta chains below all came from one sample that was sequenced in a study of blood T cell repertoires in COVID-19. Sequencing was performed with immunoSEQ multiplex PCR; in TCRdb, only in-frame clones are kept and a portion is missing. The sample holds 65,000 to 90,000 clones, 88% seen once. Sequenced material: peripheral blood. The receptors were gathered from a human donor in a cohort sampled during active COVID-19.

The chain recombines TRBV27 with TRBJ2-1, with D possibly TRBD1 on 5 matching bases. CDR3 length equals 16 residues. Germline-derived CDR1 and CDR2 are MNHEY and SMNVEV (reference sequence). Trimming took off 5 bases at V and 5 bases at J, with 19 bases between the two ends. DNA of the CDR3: TGTGCCAGCAGTATAGGGGCCCCTGACAACAACAATGAGCAGTTCTTC. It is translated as CASSIGAPDNNNEQFF.

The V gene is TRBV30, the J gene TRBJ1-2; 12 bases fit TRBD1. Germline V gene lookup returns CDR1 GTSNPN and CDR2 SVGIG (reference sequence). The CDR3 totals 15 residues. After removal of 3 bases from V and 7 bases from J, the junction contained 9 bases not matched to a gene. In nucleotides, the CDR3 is TGTGCCTGGAGCGGCCTGGGACAGGGGGCAGCTGGCTACACCTTC. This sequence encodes CAWSGLGQGAAGYTF.

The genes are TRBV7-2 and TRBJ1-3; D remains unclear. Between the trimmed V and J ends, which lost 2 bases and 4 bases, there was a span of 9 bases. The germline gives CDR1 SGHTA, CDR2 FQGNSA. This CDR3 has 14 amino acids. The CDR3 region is CASSLRGSGNTIYF. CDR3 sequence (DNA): TGTGCCAGCAGCTTACGGGGTTCAGGAAACACCATATATTTT.

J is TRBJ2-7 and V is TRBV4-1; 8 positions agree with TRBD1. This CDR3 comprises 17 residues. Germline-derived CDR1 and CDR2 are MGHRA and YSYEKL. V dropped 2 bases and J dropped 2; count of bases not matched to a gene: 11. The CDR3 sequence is CASSQSEQGAEAYEQYF. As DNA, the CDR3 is TGCGCCAGCAGCCAATCAGAGCAGGGGGCCGAGGCCTACGAGCAGTACTTC.

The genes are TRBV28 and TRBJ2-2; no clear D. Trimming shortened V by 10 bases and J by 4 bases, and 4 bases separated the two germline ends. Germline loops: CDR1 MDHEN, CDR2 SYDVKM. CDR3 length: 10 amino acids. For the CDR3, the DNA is TGTGCCACCTCCACCGGGGAGCTGTTTTTT. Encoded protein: CATSTGELFF.

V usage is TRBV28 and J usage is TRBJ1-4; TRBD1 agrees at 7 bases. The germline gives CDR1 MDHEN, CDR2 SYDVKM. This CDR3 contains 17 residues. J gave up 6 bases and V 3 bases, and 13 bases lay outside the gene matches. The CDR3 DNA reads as TGTGCCAGCAGTTTTAACCAGGGGGACTGGAGGGATGAAAAACTGTTTTTT. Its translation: CASSFNQGDWRDEKLFF.

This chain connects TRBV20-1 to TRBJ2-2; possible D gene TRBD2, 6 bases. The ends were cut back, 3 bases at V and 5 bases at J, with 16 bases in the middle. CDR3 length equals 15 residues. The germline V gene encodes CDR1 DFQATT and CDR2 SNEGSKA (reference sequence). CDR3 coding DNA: TGCAGTGCTAGTAGAGACGGGAGAGGGACCGGGGAGCTGTTTTTT. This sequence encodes CSASRDGRGTGELFF.

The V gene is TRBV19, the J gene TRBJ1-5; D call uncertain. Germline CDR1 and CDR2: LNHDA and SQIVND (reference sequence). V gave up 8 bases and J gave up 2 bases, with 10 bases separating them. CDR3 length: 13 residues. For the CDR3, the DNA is TGTGCCAGTCGGTCGAGGGGCAATCAGCCCCAGCATTTT. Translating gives CASRSRGNQPQHF.

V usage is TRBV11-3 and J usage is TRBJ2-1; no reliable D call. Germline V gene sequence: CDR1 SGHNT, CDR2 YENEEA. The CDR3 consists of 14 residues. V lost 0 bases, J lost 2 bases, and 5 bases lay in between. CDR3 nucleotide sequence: TGTGCCAGCAGCTTAGAGCGGACCTACAATGAGCAGTTCTTC. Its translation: CASSLERTYNEQFF.

DNA for the CDR3: TGTGCCAGCAGTCCATTGATCCAGGGGGTTCAGGCAGAGACCCAGTACTTC. As protein: CASSPLIQGVQAETQYF. This sequence joins TRBV27 and TRBJ2-5; 7 bases line up with TRBD1. Per germline, CDR1 MNHEY and CDR2 SMNVEV (reference sequence). V was pared by 5 bases and J by 4 bases, with 16 bases of the junction left unmatched. The CDR3 consists of 17 residues.

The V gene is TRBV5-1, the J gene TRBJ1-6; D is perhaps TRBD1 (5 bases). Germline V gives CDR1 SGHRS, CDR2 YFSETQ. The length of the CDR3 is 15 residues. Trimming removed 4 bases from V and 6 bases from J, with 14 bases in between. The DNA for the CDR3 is TGCGCCAGCAGCCTCTCTTCAGGGTTTAATTCACCCCTCCACTTT. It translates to CASSLSSGFNSPLHF.

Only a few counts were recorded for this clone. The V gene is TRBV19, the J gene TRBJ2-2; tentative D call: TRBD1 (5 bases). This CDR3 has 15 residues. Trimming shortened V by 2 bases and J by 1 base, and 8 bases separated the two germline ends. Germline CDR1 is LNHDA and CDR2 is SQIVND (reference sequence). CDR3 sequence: CASSIRGRNTGELFF. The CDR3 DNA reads TGTGCCAGTAGTATAAGGGGCAGGAACACCGGGGAGCTGTTTTTT.

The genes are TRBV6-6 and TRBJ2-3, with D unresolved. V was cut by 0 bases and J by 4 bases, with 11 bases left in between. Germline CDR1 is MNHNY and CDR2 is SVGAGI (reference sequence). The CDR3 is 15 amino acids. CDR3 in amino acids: CASSYSMALPDTQYF. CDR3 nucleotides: TGTGCCAGCAGTTACTCGATGGCCTTGCCAGATACGCAGTATTTT.

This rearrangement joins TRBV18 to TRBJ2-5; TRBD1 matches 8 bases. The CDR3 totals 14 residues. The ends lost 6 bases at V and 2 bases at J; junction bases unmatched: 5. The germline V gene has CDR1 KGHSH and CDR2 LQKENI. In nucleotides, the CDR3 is TGTGCCAGCTCGCATCGGACAGGGCAAGAGACCCAGTACTTC. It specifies CASSHRTGQETQYF. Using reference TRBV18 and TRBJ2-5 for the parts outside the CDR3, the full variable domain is NAGVMQNPRHLVRRRGQEARLRCSPMKGHSHVYWYRQLPEEGLKFMVYLQKENIIDESGMPKERFSAEFPKEGPSILRIQQVVRGDSAAYFCASSHRTGQETQYFGPGTRLLVL.

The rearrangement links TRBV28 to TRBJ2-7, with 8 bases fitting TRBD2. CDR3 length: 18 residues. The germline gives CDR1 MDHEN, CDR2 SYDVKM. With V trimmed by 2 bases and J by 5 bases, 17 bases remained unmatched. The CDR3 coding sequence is TGTGCCAGCAGTTTACCGGGAGGGATAGGTAGCGGAGAACACGAGCAGTACTTC. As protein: CASSLPGGIGSGEHEQYF.

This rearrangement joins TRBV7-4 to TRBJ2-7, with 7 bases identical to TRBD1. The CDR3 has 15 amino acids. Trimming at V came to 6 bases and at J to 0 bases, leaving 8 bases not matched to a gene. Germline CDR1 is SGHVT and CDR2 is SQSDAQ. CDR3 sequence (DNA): TGTGCCAGCAGTCCACAGGGGAACAGCTCCTACGAGCAGTACTTC. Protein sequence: CASSPQGNSSYEQYF.

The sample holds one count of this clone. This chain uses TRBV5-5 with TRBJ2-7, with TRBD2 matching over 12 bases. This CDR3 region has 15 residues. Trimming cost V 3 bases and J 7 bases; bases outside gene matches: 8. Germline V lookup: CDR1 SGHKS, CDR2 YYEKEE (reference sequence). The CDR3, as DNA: TGTGCCAGCAGCTGGCTAGCGGGAGGGGTCGGGGAGCAGTACTTC. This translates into CASSWLAGGVGEQYF.

In DNA form, the CDR3 reads TGTGCCAGTAGTACGGACAGGGACACTGAAGCTTTCTTT. It encodes CASSTDRDTEAFF. The chain joins TRBV19 to TRBJ1-1, with 8 bases matching TRBD1. There are 13 residues in the CDR3. Germline V gene lookup returns CDR1 LNHDA and CDR2 SQIVND (reference sequence). V trimming: 4 bases; J trimming: 3 bases; junction bases outside the gene matches: 1.

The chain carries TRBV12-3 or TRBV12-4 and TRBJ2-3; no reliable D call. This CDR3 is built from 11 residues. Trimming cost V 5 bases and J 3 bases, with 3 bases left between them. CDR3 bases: TGTGCCAGCAGTCGGACAGATACGCAGTATTTT. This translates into CASSRTDTQYF.

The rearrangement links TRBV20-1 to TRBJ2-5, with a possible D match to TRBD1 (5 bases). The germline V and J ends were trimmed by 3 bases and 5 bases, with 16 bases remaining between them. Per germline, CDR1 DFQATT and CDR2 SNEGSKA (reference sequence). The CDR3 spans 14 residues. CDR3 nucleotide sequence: TGCAGTGCTAGTAACAGGTTAAACACGGAGACCCAGTACTTC. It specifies CSASNRLNTETQYF.

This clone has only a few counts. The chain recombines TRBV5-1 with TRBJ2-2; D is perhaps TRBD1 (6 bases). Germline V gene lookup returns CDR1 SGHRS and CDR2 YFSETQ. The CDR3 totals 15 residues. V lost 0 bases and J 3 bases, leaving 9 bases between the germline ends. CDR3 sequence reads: CASSLDRVDTGELFF. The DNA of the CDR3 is TGCGCCAGCAGCTTGGACAGGGTGGACACCGGGGAGCTGTTTTTT.

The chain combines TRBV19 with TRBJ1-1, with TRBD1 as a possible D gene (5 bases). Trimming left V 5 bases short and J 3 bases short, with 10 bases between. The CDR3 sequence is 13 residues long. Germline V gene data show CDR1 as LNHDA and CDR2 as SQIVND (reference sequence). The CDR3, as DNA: TGTGCCAGTAGTGAACAACAGGACACTGAAGCTTTCTTT. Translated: CASSEQQDTEAFF.

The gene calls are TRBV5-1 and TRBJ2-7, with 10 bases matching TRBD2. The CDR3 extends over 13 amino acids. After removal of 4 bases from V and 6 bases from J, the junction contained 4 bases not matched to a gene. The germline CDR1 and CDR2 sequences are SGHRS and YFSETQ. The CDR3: CASSAGTSAEQYF. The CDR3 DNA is TGCGCCAGCAGCGCGGGGACTAGCGCCGAGCAGTACTTC.

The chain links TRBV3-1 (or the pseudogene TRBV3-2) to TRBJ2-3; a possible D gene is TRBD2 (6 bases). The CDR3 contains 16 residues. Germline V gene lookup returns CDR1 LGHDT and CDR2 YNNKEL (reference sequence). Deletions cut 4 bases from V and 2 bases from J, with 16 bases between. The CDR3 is CASSPLSGAPTDTQYF. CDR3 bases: TGTGCCAGCAGCCCGCTTTCGGGAGCCCCCACAGATACGCAGTATTTT.

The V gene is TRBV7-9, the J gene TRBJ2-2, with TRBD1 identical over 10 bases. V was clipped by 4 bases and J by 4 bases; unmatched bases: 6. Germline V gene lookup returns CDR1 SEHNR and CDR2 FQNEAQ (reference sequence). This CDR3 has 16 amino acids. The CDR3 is CASSSTGQGPTGELFF. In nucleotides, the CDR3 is TGTGCCAGCAGCTCAACGGGACAGGGGCCCACCGGGGAGCTGTTTTTT.

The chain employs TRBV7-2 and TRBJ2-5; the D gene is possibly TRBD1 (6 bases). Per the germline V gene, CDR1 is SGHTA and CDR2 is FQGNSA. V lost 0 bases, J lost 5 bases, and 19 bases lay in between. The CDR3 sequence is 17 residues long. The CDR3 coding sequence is TGTGCCAGCAGCTTAGCCGCCAGACAGGCCCCCGGGGAGACCCAGTACTTC. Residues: CASSLAARQAPGETQYF. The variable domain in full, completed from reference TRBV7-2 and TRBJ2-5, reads GAGVSQSPSNKVTEKGKDVELRCDPISGHTALYWYRQSLGQGLEFLIYFQGNSAPDKSGLPSDRFSAERTGGSVSTLTIQRTQQEDSAVYLCASSLAARQAPGETQYFGPGTRLLVL.

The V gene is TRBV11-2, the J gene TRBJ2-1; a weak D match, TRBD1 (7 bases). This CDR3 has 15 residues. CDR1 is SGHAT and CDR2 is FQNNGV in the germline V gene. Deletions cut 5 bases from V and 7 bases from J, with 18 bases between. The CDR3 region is CASSPVQGRWNEQFF. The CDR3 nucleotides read TGTGCCAGCAGCCCAGTACAGGGGAGGTGGAATGAGCAGTTCTTC. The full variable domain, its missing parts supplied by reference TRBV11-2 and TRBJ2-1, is EAGVAQSPRYKIIEKRQSVAFWCNPISGHATLYWYQQILGQGPKLLIQFQNNGVVDDSQLPKDRFSAERLKGVDSTLKIQPAKLEDSAVYLCASSPVQGRWNEQFFGPGTRLTVL.

As DNA, the CDR3 is TGTGCCAGCAGTGAATATATTCGCGGGGCTGAAGCTTTCTTT. This codes for CASSEYIRGAEAFF. This sequence joins TRBV6-1 and TRBJ1-1; D is undetermined. Germline V gives CDR1 MNHNS, CDR2 SASEGT. Between the trimmed V and J ends, which lost 2 bases and 6 bases, there was a span of 13 bases. CDR3 length equals 14 residues.